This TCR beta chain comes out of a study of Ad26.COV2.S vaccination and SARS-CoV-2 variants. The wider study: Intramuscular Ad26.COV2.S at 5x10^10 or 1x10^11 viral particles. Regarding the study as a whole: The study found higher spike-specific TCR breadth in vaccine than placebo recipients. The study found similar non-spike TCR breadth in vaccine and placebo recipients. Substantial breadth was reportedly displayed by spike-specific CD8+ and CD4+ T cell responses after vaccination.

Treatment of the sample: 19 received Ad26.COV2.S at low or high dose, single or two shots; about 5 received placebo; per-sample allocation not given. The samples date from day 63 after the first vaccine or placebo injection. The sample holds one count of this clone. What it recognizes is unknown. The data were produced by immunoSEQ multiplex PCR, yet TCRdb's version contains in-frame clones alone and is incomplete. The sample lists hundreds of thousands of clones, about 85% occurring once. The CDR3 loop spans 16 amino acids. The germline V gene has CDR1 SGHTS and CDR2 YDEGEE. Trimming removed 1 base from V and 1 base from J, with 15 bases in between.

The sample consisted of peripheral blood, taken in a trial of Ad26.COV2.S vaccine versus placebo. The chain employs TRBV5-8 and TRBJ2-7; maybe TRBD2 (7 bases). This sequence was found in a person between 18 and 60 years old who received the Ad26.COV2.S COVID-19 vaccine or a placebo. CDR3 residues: CASSLFLGGASYEQYF. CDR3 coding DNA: TGTGCCAGCAGCTTGTTTTTAGGGGGGGCTTCCTACGAGCAGTACTTC.